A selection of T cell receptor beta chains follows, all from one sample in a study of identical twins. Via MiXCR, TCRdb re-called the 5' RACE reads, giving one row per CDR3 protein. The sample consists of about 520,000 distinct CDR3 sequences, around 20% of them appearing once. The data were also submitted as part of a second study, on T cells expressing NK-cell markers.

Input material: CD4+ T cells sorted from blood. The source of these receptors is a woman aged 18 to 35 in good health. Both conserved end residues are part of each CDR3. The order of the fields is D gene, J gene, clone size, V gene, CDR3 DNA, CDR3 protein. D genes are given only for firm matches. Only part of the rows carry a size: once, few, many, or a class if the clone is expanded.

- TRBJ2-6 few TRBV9 TGTGCCAGCAGCGTAGGCCTCGGGGGTGGGGCCAACGTCCTGACTTTC CASSVGLGGGANVLTF
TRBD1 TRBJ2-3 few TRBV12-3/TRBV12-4 TGTGCCAGCAGTTTATTTGCAGGGGGCTCGCACAGTACGCAGTATTTT CASSLFAGGSHSTQYF
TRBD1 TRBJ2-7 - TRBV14 TGTGCCAGCAGCCACCCCGGGACAGCGTTCTCCTACGAGCAGTACTTC CASSHPGTAFSYEQYF
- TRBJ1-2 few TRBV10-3 TGTGCCATCAGTGATGTGGCGTATGGCTACACCTTC CAISDVAYGYTF
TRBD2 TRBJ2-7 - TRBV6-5 TGTGCCAGCAGTTACGGGACTAGCATCCACGAGCAGTACTTC CASSYGTSIHEQYF
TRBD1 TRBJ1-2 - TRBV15 TGTGCCACCAGCAGAGTGACGGGGACAGTCTATGGCTACACCTTC CATSRVTGTVYGYTF
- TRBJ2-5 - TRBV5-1 TGCGCCAGCAGCCCGGAGTTGGAGACCCAGTACTTC CASSPELETQYF
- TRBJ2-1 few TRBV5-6 TGTGCCAGCAGCTTTATCTACAATGAGCAGTTCTTC CASSFIYNEQFF
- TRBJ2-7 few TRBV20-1 TGCAGTGCTACCAATGCCCGGGACACTGGCTACGAGCAGTACTTC CSATNARDTGYEQYF
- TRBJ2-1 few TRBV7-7 TGTGCCAGCAGCTTAGGTACCGCGTCGAATGAGCAGTTCTTC CASSLGTASNEQFF
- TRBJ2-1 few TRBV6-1 TGTGCCAGCAGTCGATATGGGGTGGTCAACAATGAGCAGTTCTTC CASSRYGVVNNEQFF
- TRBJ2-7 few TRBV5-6 TGTGCCAGCAGCTTGGATCCTGGGGGGCGCGGCGAGCAGTACTTC CASSLDPGGRGEQYF
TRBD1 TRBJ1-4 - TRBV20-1 TGCAGTGCTAGAGCCGGGACAGGGACTGAAAAACTGTTTTTT CSARAGTGTEKLFF
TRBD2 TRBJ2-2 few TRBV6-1 TGTGCCAGCAGATTTACCGGGACTAGCGGTGTCGGGGAGCTGTTTTTT CASRFTGTSGVGELFF
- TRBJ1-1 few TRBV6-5 TGTGCCAGCAGTTCCCCCCAGCCGAACACTGAAGCTTTCTTT CASSSPQPNTEAFF
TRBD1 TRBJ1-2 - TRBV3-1 TGTGCCAGCAGCCAAAGGACAGGGGAAATCGGCTACACCTTC CASSQRTGEIGYTF
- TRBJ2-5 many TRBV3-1 TGTGCCAGCAGTGTGGACGGGAGTGGAGAGACCCAGTACTTC CASSVDGSGETQYF
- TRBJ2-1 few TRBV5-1 TGCGCCAGCAGCCCTGAGGGGGTAAGCTCCTACAATGAGCAGTTCTTC CASSPEGVSSYNEQFF
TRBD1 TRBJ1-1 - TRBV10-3 TGTGCTAATGGGGGACAGGGAACTGAAGCTTTCTTT CANGGQGTEAFF
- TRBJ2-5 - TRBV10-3 TGTGCCATCAGTGGGGGCTTTGGGGAGACCCAGTACTTC CAISGGFGETQYF
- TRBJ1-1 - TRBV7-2 TGTGCCAGCAGCTTATGGGGGGGTGAAGCTTTCTTT CASSLWGGEAFF
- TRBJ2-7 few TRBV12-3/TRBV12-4 - CASSFGPGGGYEQYF
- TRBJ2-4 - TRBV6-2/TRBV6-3 TGTGCCAGCAGTTATGGATGGGGCATAGCCAAAAACATTCAGTACTTC CASSYGWGIAKNIQYF
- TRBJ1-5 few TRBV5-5 TGTGCCAGCAGCTCTACGACCCTCGGTCAGCCCCAGCATTTT CASSSTTLGQPQHF
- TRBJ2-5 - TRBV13 TGTGCCAGCAGCTTAAGGGCAGCACAAGAGACCCAGTACTTC CASSLRAAQETQYF
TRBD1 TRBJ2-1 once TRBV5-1 TGCGCCAGCAGCTCCCGGGACAGCTCCTACAATGAGCAGTTCTTC CASSSRDSSYNEQFF
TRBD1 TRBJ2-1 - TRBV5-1 TGCGCCAGCAGCTCGGCAGGGGGCCGGGAGCAGTTCTTC CASSSAGGREQFF